This T cell receptor beta chain was recovered during a study of shared clonotypes between healthy human individuals. Profiled with immunoSEQ multiplex PCR; TCRdb holds only in-frame clones, not every one. The table includes a few million clones, approximately 94% detected once. V shed 6 bases and J shed 1 base, with 13 bases lying between them. This CDR3 contains 14 residues. CDR1 MNHNS and CDR2 SASEGT come from the germline V gene. The genes are TRBV6-1 and TRBJ2-7; D possibly corresponds to TRBD2 (5 bases). The sequence derives from a man aged 18-30 years in good health. The sequenced sample was naive CD4+ T cells sorted from blood. Stated subset: CD45RA+ positively selected. In DNA, the CDR3 is TGTGCCAGCAGGCCGACGGGGAGATCCTACGAGCAGTACTTC. It codes for CASRPTGRSYEQYF.